These T cell receptor beta chains were read from a single sample in a study of blood T cells in healthy people across ages. TCRdb re-analysed the 5' RACE reads in MiXCR, keeping a single row per CDR3 protein. The sample has 1,500,000 or so distinct CDR3 sequences, approximately 59% seen once; the top ten hold 5% to 7%. The sequencing sample was made of blood. These receptors were obtained from a man younger than 35 in good health. CDR3s include the opening cysteine and the closing phenylalanine or tryptophan. The order of the fields is V gene, clone size, J gene, D gene, CDR3 length, CDR3 protein, CDR3 DNA. A D gene is named only where the DNA matches it firmly. Clone sizes are given selectively: once, few, many, or a class where the clone is expanded.

TRBV6-1,NA,TRBJ2-3,TRBD2,15,CASSEVAGDADTQYF,TGTGCCAGCAGTGAAGTAGCGGGAGATGCAGATACGCAGTATTTT
TRBV27,few,TRBJ2-7,TRBD2,17,CASSLSGGRPNTYEQYF,TGTGCCAGCAGTTTATCCGGCGGGAGGCCAAACACCTACGAGCAGTACTTC
TRBV20-1,NA,TRBJ1-4,NA,16,CSARDSLQGLGEKLFF,TGCAGTGCTAGAGACTCTCTACAGGGCCTGGGTGAAAAACTGTTTTTT
TRBV30,NA,TRBJ2-7,NA,14,CAWSYGDGAYEQYF,TGTGCCTGGAGTTACGGGGACGGAGCCTACGAGCAGTACTTC
TRBV11-2,NA,TRBJ2-7,NA,17,CASTLAPGLTLGYEQYF,TGTGCCAGCACCCTAGCACCCGGACTGACCCTGGGTTACGAGCAGTACTTC
TRBV6-2/TRBV6-3,NA,TRBJ2-1,TRBD2,17,CASSYEAGGPTLNEQFF,TGTGCCAGCAGTTACGAGGCGGGGGGCCCGACCTTAAATGAGCAGTTCTTC
TRBV28,NA,TRBJ2-7,NA,15,CASSLIEGGVYEQYF,TGTGCCAGCAGTTTGATTGAAGGAGGAGTATACGAGCAGTACTTC
TRBV28,NA,TRBJ1-3,NA,14,CASRTGSSGNTIYF,TGTGCCAGCAGGACAGGTTCCTCTGGAAACACCATATATTTT
TRBV5-1,NA,TRBJ2-5,TRBD2,16,CASSFAAGGMGETQYF,TGCGCCAGCAGCTTCGCAGCGGGAGGGATGGGGGAGACCCAGTACTTC
TRBV7-2,few,TRBJ2-4,TRBD1,16,CASSIGQDVLLNIQYF,TGTGCCAGCAGCATCGGACAGGACGTGTTGTTAAACATTCAGTACTTC
TRBV12-3/TRBV12-4,few,TRBJ2-5,TRBD2,14,CASRLAGETETQYF,TGTGCCAGCAGGCTGGCGGGAGAAACAGAGACCCAGTACTTC
TRBV27,NA,TRBJ2-7,TRBD2,14,CASNPWEGSSEQYF,TGTGCCAGCAATCCTTGGGAGGGGAGTTCCGAGCAGTACTTC
TRBV6-5,NA,TRBJ2-7,TRBD2,16,CASSRQRGGSSLEQYF,TGTGCCAGCAGTCGGCAGAGGGGCGGGAGTTCCCTCGAGCAGTACTTC
TRBV5-1,many,TRBJ1-2,NA,13,CASSSGQTYGYTF,TGCGCCAGCAGCTCGGGGCAGACCTATGGCTACACCTTC
TRBV5-6,NA,TRBJ2-2,NA,16,CASSRVLLLNTGELFF,TGTGCCAGCAGCCGGGTCCTCCTCCTCAACACCGGGGAGCTGTTTTTT
TRBV29-1,NA,TRBJ2-7,NA,11,CSVDVWAEQYF,TGCAGCGTTGATGTTTGGGCAGAGCAGTACTTC
TRBV5-1,NA,TRBJ2-2,TRBD1,15,CASSLRGPDAGELFF,TGCGCCAGCAGCTTGAGGGGGCCGGACGCCGGGGAGCTGTTTTTT
TRBV10-3,NA,TRBJ1-5,TRBD1,14,CATTYRGDDQPQHF,TGTGCCACCACATACAGGGGGGACGATCAGCCCCAGCATTTT
TRBV5-4,NA,TRBJ2-1,NA,15,CASSLGPTSDNEQFF,TGTGCCAGCAGCTTGGGTCCGACCTCGGACAATGAGCAGTTCTTC
TRBV6-1,NA,TRBJ1-2,NA,13,CASRLGTNYGYTF,TGTGCCAGCAGACTTGGGACAAACTATGGCTACACCTTC
TRBV4-3,NA,TRBJ2-7,NA,16,CASSQVESRLSYEQYF,TGCGCCAGCAGCCAAGTCGAAAGCCGGTTATCCTACGAGCAGTACTTC
TRBV27,NA,TRBJ2-1,TRBD1,16,CASSLQGTGYINEQFF,TGTGCCAGCAGTTTACAGGGGACAGGGTATATCAATGAGCAGTTCTTC
TRBV29-1,NA,TRBJ1-2,NA,14,CSVNKGPLSYGYTF,TGCAGCGTTAACAAAGGGCCTCTTAGCTATGGCTACACCTTC
TRBV5-6,NA,TRBJ2-7,NA,14,CASSLVMSPGEQYF,TGTGCCAGCAGCTTAGTGATGAGCCCTGGAGAGCAGTACTTC
TRBV25-1,few,TRBJ2-5,TRBD2,13,CASSEAGDETQYF,TGTGCCAGCAGTGAAGCGGGAGATGAGACCCAGTACTTC
TRBV10-3,NA,TRBJ2-7,NA,14,CAIRGGNYYYEQYF,TGTGCCATCCGGGGCGGGAATTACTACTACGAGCAGTACTTC
TRBV7-9,many,TRBJ2-7,NA,13,CASSSRDSYEQYF,TGTGCCAGCAGCTCGCGGGACAGCTACGAGCAGTACTTC
TRBV20-1,few,TRBJ2-3,NA,11,CSATIGETQYF,TGCAGTGCTACCATAGGGGAGACGCAGTATTTT
TRBV13,few,TRBJ1-4,NA,14,CASKEWATNEKLFF,TGTGCCAGCAAAGAGTGGGCAACTAATGAAAAACTGTTTTTT
TRBV6-6,few,TRBJ2-1,NA,16,CASSYLLDGVYNEQFF,TGTGCCAGCAGTTACCTGCTGGACGGGGTCTACAATGAGCAGTTCTTC
TRBV6-5,few,TRBJ2-1,NA,13,CASSYSYGGEQFF,TGTGCCAGCAGTTACTCGTATGGGGGTGAGCAGTTCTTC
TRBV29-1,NA,TRBJ2-5,TRBD1,11,CSVRTGRREYF,TGCAGCGTTCGGACAGGCCGACGGGAGTACTTC
TRBV7-9,NA,TRBJ2-1,NA,15,CASSPGVGQDNEQFF,TGTGCCAGCAGCCCCGGGGTTGGCCAGGACAATGAGCAGTTCTTC